Below, 25 T cell receptor beta chains from the same sample are listed, as sequenced in a study of control samples from healthy donors and cancer patients. Produced via immunoSEQ multiplex PCR; TCRdb's table is partial and in-frame only. The data show 100,000 to 120,000 clones, roughly 88% seen once. Sequenced: PBMCs. All receptors derive from a woman aged 60-75 years with lung cancer.

This clone was recorded only once. The chain carries TRBV19 and TRBJ1-2; 7 nucleotides match TRBD1. The CDR3 consists of 12 residues. Germline V lookup: CDR1 LNHDA, CDR2 SQIVND (reference sequence). J gave up 10 bases and V 6 bases, and 8 bases lay outside the gene matches. CDR3 in amino acids: CASRRTGENYTF. Here the CDR3 DNA reads TGTGCCAGTAGGAGGACAGGAGAAAACTACACCTTC.

This clone was detected once. The chain employs TRBV6-5 and TRBJ2-5, with TRBD2 matching 8 bases. Germline V gene lookup returns CDR1 MNHEY and CDR2 SVGAGI. The CDR3 totals 13 residues. V dropped 6 bases and J dropped 5; count of bases not matched to a gene: 5. The CDR3 bases are TGTGCCAGCAGCGATCCGGGAGGGGAGACCCAGTACTTC. It is translated as CASSDPGGETQYF.

V is TRBV5-1 and J is TRBJ2-2; possibly TRBD2 for D (6 bases). Trimming removed 4 bases from V and 7 bases from J, with 11 bases in between. This CDR3 is built from 13 residues. Germline V CDR1 and CDR2: SGHRS, YFSETQ. As DNA, the CDR3 is TGCGCCAGCAGCCCCGGGGAGGACGGGGAGCTGTTTTTT. Its protein is CASSPGEDGELFF.

J is TRBJ1-5 and V is TRBV19; no clear D. Germline CDR1 LNHDA, CDR2 SQIVND (reference sequence). The CDR3 is 14 residues long. The germline V and J ends were trimmed by 2 bases and 4 bases, with 9 bases remaining between them. CDR3 sequence (DNA): TGTGCCAGTAGTATAAGGGTTCAAAATCAGCCCCAGCATTTT. It translates to CASSIRVQNQPQHF.

The V gene is TRBV5-1, the J gene TRBJ2-2; 7 bases line up with TRBD1. There are 15 residues in the CDR3. J was trimmed by 3 bases and V by 2 bases; bases with no gene match: 4. CDR1 is SGHRS and CDR2 is YFSETQ in the germline V gene. The CDR3 sequence: CASSLWQGDTGELFF. The DNA for the CDR3 is TGCGCCAGCAGCTTATGGCAGGGGGACACCGGGGAGCTGTTTTTT.

The sample holds one count of this clone. The rearrangement links TRBV5-1 to TRBJ1-3, with D hard to call. Germline CDR1 and CDR2: SGHRS and YFSETQ. V was clipped by 4 bases and J by 2 bases, with 13 bases between them. This CDR3 comprises 15 residues. Written as DNA, the CDR3 is TGCGCCAGCAGCCTAATGGTCGGCGCTGGAAACACCATATATTTT. It codes for CASSLMVGAGNTIYF.

The chain links TRBV27 to TRBJ1-5, with D maybe TRBD1 (6 bases). The CDR3 length is 15 residues. V shed 2 bases and J shed 0 bases, with 8 bases lying between them. Germline lookup yields CDR1 MNHEY and CDR2 SMNVEV (reference sequence). CDR3 amino acids: CASSLRGASNQPQHF. In DNA form, the CDR3 reads TGTGCCAGCAGTTTAAGGGGGGCTAGCAATCAGCCCCAGCATTTT.

The chain links TRBV12-5 to TRBJ2-3; 8 positions match TRBD2. Unmatched junction bases numbered 5, after V lost 0 bases and J lost 0 bases. This CDR3 contains 17 residues. Germline V lookup: CDR1 LGHNT, CDR2 FRNRAP. The CDR3 is CASGLVITSGSTDTQYF. CDR3 DNA sequence: TGTGCTAGTGGTTTGGTAATAACTAGCGGTAGCACAGATACGCAGTATTTT.

V and J are TRBV7-2 and TRBJ2-2, with 10 bases lining up with TRBD1. The CDR3 has 17 residues. J gave up 2 bases and V 5 bases, and 8 bases lay outside the gene matches. Looked up from germline, CDR1 is SGHTA and CDR2 is FQGNSA. The CDR3 nucleotides read TGTGCCAGCAGCCTTAGGTGGACAGGGGGTAACACCGGGGAGCTGTTTTTT. Its translation: CASSLRWTGGNTGELFF.

The V and J genes are TRBV2 and TRBJ2-1; 7 nucleotides agree with TRBD1. Germline values: CDR1 SNHLY, CDR2 FYNNEI. This CDR3 comprises 15 residues. The V segment lost 7 bases and the J segment 5 bases; nucleotides outside the gene matches: 11. The CDR3 reads CASKIDRANNNEQFF. CDR3 nucleotide sequence: TGTGCCAGCAAAATCGACAGGGCCAACAACAATGAGCAGTTCTTC. Based on the CDR3 plus reference TRBV2 and TRBJ2-1, the full variable domain is EPEVTQTPSHQVTQMGQEVILRCVPISNHLYFYWYRQILGQKVEFLVSFYNNEISEKSEIFDDQFSVERPDGSNFTLKIRSTKLEDSAMYFCASKIDRANNNEQFFGPGTRLTVL.

The genes are TRBV27 and TRBJ1-5; D gene uncertain. The CDR3 loop spans 15 amino acids. With 5 bases removed from V and 2 bases from J, the gap between germline ends came to 13 bases. The germline CDR1 and CDR2 sequences are MNHEY and SMNVEV (reference sequence). In DNA, the CDR3 is TGTGCCAGCAGTGTCGAAGGGTTCGGCAATCAGCCCCAGCATTTT. This codes for CASSVEGFGNQPQHF.

This clone has only one observation. The chain employs TRBV7-9 and TRBJ1-1; D is possibly TRBD1 (5 bases). V lost 5 bases and J 5 bases, leaving 15 bases between the germline ends. CDR1 and CDR2 from the germline V gene are SEHNR and FQNEAQ (reference sequence). This CDR3 has 14 residues. The CDR3 is CASSDIRGGTEAFF. The CDR3 bases are TGTGCCAGCAGCGATATAAGGGGTGGGACTGAAGCTTTCTTT.

This chain connects TRBV5-1 to TRBJ2-7; D unclear. CDR3 length equals 12 residues. Germline V CDR1 and CDR2: SGHRS, YFSETQ. Trimming shortened V by 0 bases and J by 6 bases, and 7 bases separated the two germline ends. The CDR3: CASSLEYGEQYF. The CDR3 nucleotides read TGCGCCAGCAGCTTGGAATACGGCGAGCAGTACTTC.

The CDR3 spells CASSYSRYSGANVLTF. The CDR3 DNA is TGCGCCAGCAGCTATTCCAGGTACTCTGGGGCCAACGTCCTGACTTTC. The V call is TRBV5-1, the J call TRBJ2-6; D unresolved. CDR3 length: 16 residues. Germline V gives CDR1 SGHRS, CDR2 YFSETQ. Trimming shortened V by 3 bases and J by 0 bases, and 10 bases separated the two germline ends.

This sequence joins TRBV4-3 and TRBJ1-2; D perhaps matches TRBD1 (6 bases). The CDR3 has 14 amino acids. Trimming stripped 2 bases from V and 4 bases from J, with 11 bases between. Germline V gives CDR1 LGHNA, CDR2 YSLEER. The CDR3 DNA sequence: TGCGCCAGCAGCCAACTGGACAGCCTCTATGGCTACACCTTC. Protein product: CASSQLDSLYGYTF.

The V and J genes are TRBV6-5 and TRBJ1-3; 10 bases agree with TRBD1. The germline CDR1 and CDR2 sequences are MNHEY and SVGAGI. The CDR3 extends over 15 amino acids. With 0 bases clipped from V and 8 bases from J, the junction kept 4 bases outside the gene matches. CDR3: CASSYSGTGEYTIYF. The DNA for the CDR3 is TGTGCCAGCAGTTACTCTGGGACAGGGGAGTACACCATATATTTT.

The chain uses TRBV7-2 and TRBJ2-2, with D possibly being TRBD1 or TRBD2 (7 bases each). The CDR3 runs to 16 residues. Trimming took off 8 bases at V and 0 bases at J, with 16 bases between the two ends. Germline V lookup: CDR1 SGHTA, CDR2 FQGNSA. CDR3 amino acids: CASPPGRGPNTGELFF. CDR3 DNA: TGTGCCAGCCCCCCGGGGAGGGGGCCGAACACCGGGGAGCTGTTTTTT.

The chain recombines TRBV27 with TRBJ2-7; a weak D match, TRBD2 (6 bases). V was pared by 3 bases and J by 3 bases, with 18 bases between. CDR3 length: 16 amino acids. Per the germline V gene, CDR1 is MNHEY and CDR2 is SMNVEV (reference sequence). Here the CDR3 DNA reads TGTGCCAGCAGTTTGTCGCCCGTGGGGGGTTACTACGAGCAGTACTTC. Protein: CASSLSPVGGYYEQYF.

This chain joins TRBV3-1 (or the pseudogene TRBV3-2) and TRBJ1-2, with D perhaps TRBD1 (6 bases). Per germline, CDR1 LGHDT and CDR2 YNNKEL (reference sequence). The ends were cut back, 5 bases at V and 8 bases at J, with 12 bases in the middle. The CDR3 has 12 residues. The CDR3 region is CASSSPGGGYTF. DNA for the CDR3: TGTGCCAGCAGCTCACCCGGGGGCGGCTACACCTTC.

V usage is TRBV9 and J usage is TRBJ2-1; D is unclear. Trimming took off 0 bases at V and 5 bases at J, with 9 bases between the two ends. Per germline, CDR1 SGDLS and CDR2 YYNGEE. The CDR3 is 14 amino acids. The CDR3 sequence: CASSVAAMNNEQFF. In nucleotides, the CDR3 is TGTGCCAGCAGCGTAGCAGCGATGAACAATGAGCAGTTCTTC.

The rearrangement joins TRBV7-3 to TRBJ2-1, with 9 nucleotides matching TRBD2. The V gene's germline CDR1 is SGHTA and CDR2 FQGTGA. There are 16 residues in the CDR3. The trim removed 5 bases at V and 7 bases at J, leaving 12 bases unmatched. The CDR3 reads CASSRVAGAGRNEQFF. The CDR3 bases are TGTGCCAGCAGCCGCGTAGCGGGGGCCGGGAGGAATGAGCAGTTCTTC.

This clone was seen once. The gene calls are TRBV12-3 or TRBV12-4 and TRBJ1-2; no clear D gene. This CDR3 comprises 12 residues. Trimming shortened V by 3 bases and J by 8 bases, and 10 bases separated the two germline ends. The CDR3 sequence is CASSFVESGYTF. The CDR3 nucleotides read TGTGCCAGCAGTTTCGTCGAATCCGGCTACACCTTC.

The CDR3 coding sequence is TGTGCCAGCAGCTCCTACGGGACAGGGAAATCCACCTTC. This gives the protein CASSSYGTGKSTF. The genes are TRBV5-8 and TRBJ1-2; 9 bases map to TRBD1. The germline gives CDR1 SGHTS, CDR2 YDEGEE. This CDR3 comprises 13 residues. Trimming removed 3 bases from V and 13 bases from J; junction bases left unmatched: 10.

This clone showed up many times. CDR3 protein: CASSLRANVLTF. CDR3 nucleotide sequence: TGTGCCAGTTCCTTACGGGCCAACGTCCTGACTTTC. This chain links TRBV19 with TRBJ2-6; D remains ambiguous. Germline loops: CDR1 LNHDA, CDR2 SQIVND (reference sequence). The CDR3 contains 12 residues. V lost 8 bases and J lost 5, with 7 bases in between.

In its sample, this clone was seen a few times. The chain recombines TRBV19 with TRBJ1-1; no definite D call. V was pared by 3 bases and J by 0 bases, with 8 bases between. The CDR3 consists of 14 residues. Germline values: CDR1 LNHDA, CDR2 SQIVND (reference sequence). The CDR3 here is CASSIEVMNTEAFF. The CDR3 nucleotides are TGTGCCAGTAGTATCGAGGTAATGAACACTGAAGCTTTCTTT.